The T cell receptor (beta chain) described here comes from a study of T cells after yellow fever vaccination. TCRdb independently ran MiXCR on the 5' RACE reads; one entry per CDR3 protein. The table shows 300,000 to 400,000 distinct CDR3 sequences, with under 15% occurring only once. Germline V gene sequence: CDR1 DFQATT, CDR2 SNEGSKA (reference sequence). The junction had 4 bases not matched to a gene; V was cut back by 5 bases and J by 5 bases. The length of the CDR3 is 13 residues. The gene calls are TRBV20-1 and TRBJ1-2, with 11 bases fitting TRBD1. This specimen consisted of CD4+ T cells sorted from PBMCs, obtained 15 days after the yellow fever booster vaccination. This clonotype was sampled from a man aged 18 to 30 who received the YFV17D yellow fever vaccine. The CDR3 region is CSAGTGGGYGYTF. CDR3 DNA: TGCAGTGCTGGGACAGGGGGAGGGTATGGCTACACCTTC.